This entry lists 16 T cell receptor beta chains sequenced from one sample in a study of OX40 agonist ivuxolimab in advanced cancers. Sequenced by immunoSEQ multiplex PCR; TCRdb stores in-frame clones only, minus some. The table lists 8,000 to 10,000 clones, around 92% of them singletons. Sample: CD4+ or CD8+ T cells sorted from blood, taken in a trial of the OX40 agonist ivuxolimab. These receptors were collected from an adult with an advanced solid tumor such as melanoma, head and neck, liver or kidney cancer.

The chain combines TRBV28 with TRBJ2-2; TRBD2 matches at 12 bases. V trimming: 5 bases; J trimming: 2 bases; junction bases outside the gene matches: 3. This CDR3 contains 16 residues. CDR1 is MDHEN and CDR2 is SYDVKM in the germline V gene. The CDR3 loop reads CASSRLAGVNTGELFF. Here the CDR3 DNA reads TGTGCCAGCAGTAGACTAGCGGGAGTTAACACCGGGGAGCTGTTTTTT.

This clone was recorded once. The J gene is TRBJ1-5, the V gene TRBV6-6; a weak D match, TRBD1 (6 bases). Germline CDR1 is MNHNY and CDR2 is SVGAGI (reference sequence). CDR3 length equals 14 residues. The V end was cut by 8 bases, the J end by 6 bases, with 17 bases between. In DNA form, the CDR3 reads TGTGCCAGCGAACTAACAGGGTCCGGTCAGCCCCAGCATTTT. As protein: CASELTGSGQPQHF.

The chain recombines TRBV9 with TRBJ1-3, with unresolved D. Germline values: CDR1 SGDLS, CDR2 YYNGEE. This CDR3 comprises 15 residues. Trimming shortened V by 3 bases and J by 4 bases, and 14 bases separated the two germline ends. CDR3 in amino acids: CASSAHSDEGNTIYF. CDR3 nucleotides: TGTGCCAGCAGCGCCCACAGTGACGAGGGAAACACCATATATTTT. Variable domain in full (rest from reference TRBV9 and TRBJ1-3): DSGVTQTPKHLITATGQRVTLRCSPRSGDLSVYWYQQSLDQGLQFLIQYYNGEERAKGNILERFSAQQFPDLHSELNLSSLELGDSALYFCASSAHSDEGNTIYFGEGSWLTVV.

The gene calls are TRBV6-6 and TRBJ2-1; D is unclear. V was shortened by 6 bases and J by 0 bases, with 6 bases between the two germline ends. Germline V gene sequence: CDR1 MNHNY, CDR2 SVGAGI (reference sequence). The CDR3 extends over 13 amino acids. CDR3 amino acids: CASSRTSYNEQFF. CDR3 nucleotide sequence: TGTGCCAGCAGCAGAACCTCCTACAATGAGCAGTTCTTC.

This clone was picked up one time. V is TRBV19 and J is TRBJ2-3; 14 bases map to TRBD2. With 7 bases clipped from V and 9 bases from J, the junction kept 9 bases outside the gene matches. The CDR3 has 15 amino acids. Germline CDR1 reads LNHDA; CDR2 reads SQIVND (reference sequence). The CDR3 DNA reads TGTGCCAGTAACGGACTAGCGGGAGGTGCTTCGACGCAGTATTTT. Protein sequence: CASNGLAGGASTQYF.

This chain uses TRBV6-1 with TRBJ2-3; D is undetermined. In germline, CDR1 is MNHNS, CDR2 SASEGT. The CDR3 runs 14 residues. The V end lost 10 bases, the J end lost 3 bases, and 17 bases lay between the germline ends. The CDR3 DNA sequence: TGTGCCACCGCGCTACAGCTATTGACAGATACGCAGTATTTT. As protein: CATALQLLTDTQYF.

The chain couples TRBV5-1 to TRBJ2-5; D may be TRBD1 (5 bases). The DNA end lines up better with TRBJ2-7; the J call may be wrong. The CDR3 is made up of 15 amino acids. Germline assignment: CDR1 SGHRS and CDR2 YFSETQ. Written as DNA, the CDR3 is TGCGCCAGCAGCTTGGCCAGCCAGGGATTTGGCGAGCAGTACTTC. Encoded protein: CASSLASQGFGEQYF.

The chain combines TRBV18 with TRBJ1-3; no reliable D call. Germline lookup yields CDR1 KGHSH and CDR2 LQKENI. The CDR3 has 15 residues. V lost 1 base and J lost 0, with 7 bases in between. The CDR3 nucleotides are TGTGCCAGCTCACCACAGGAGAGCTCTGGAAACACCATATATTTT. It codes for CASSPQESSGNTIYF.

V is TRBV20-1 and J is TRBJ2-1; D remains unclear. The CDR3 is 10 residues long. V lost 6 bases and J lost 5, with 5 bases in between. CDR1 is DFQATT, CDR2 SNEGSKA, per germline (reference sequence). The CDR3 is CSASHNEQFF. The CDR3 DNA follows: TGCAGTGCCTCGCACAATGAGCAGTTCTTC.

The rearrangement links TRBV11-3 to TRBJ2-2; TRBD2 matches 11 bases. Germline CDR1 is SGHNT and CDR2 is YENEEA. V dropped 5 bases and J dropped 2; count of bases not matched to a gene: 4. The CDR3 has 16 residues. This CDR3 is CASSLGTSGNTGELFF. The CDR3 nucleotides read TGTGCCAGCAGCCTGGGGACTAGCGGTAACACCGGGGAGCTGTTTTTT.

The genes are TRBV19 and TRBJ1-2, with D perhaps TRBD1 (6 bases). Germline assignment: CDR1 LNHDA and CDR2 SQIVND (reference sequence). V was cut by 9 bases and J by 0 bases, with 14 bases left in between. This CDR3 spans 14 amino acids. In DNA form, the CDR3 reads TGTGCCAGCAAGCTTACAGGGCCTAACTATGGCTACACCTTC. Translation: CASKLTGPNYGYTF.

The gene calls are TRBV7-9 and TRBJ2-2; 9 nucleotides align to TRBD2. J gave up 5 bases and V 2 bases, and 3 bases lay outside the gene matches. The CDR3 is made up of 15 amino acids. Germline V gives CDR1 SEHNR, CDR2 FQNEAQ (reference sequence). The CDR3 DNA follows: TGTGCCAGCAGCTTAAAAGCGGGAGGTACCGGGGAGCTGTTTTTT. Its translation is CASSLKAGGTGELFF.

The J gene is TRBJ1-3, the V gene TRBV2; a weak D match, TRBD1 (6 bases). Germline V gene lookup returns CDR1 SNHLY and CDR2 FYNNEI. The V end lost 4 bases, the J end lost 0 bases, and 13 bases lay between the germline ends. The CDR3 extends over 16 amino acids. The CDR3 bases are TGTGCCAGCAGTGCGAACAGGGCCAGCTCTGGAAACACCATATATTTT. It translates to CASSANRASSGNTIYF.

The rearrangement uses TRBV7-6 and TRBJ2-7; a possible D gene is TRBD2 (5 bases). The CDR3 runs to 13 residues. Trimming removed 4 bases at V and 4 bases at J, with 11 bases between. The germline V gene has CDR1 SGHVS and CDR2 FNYEAQ. This CDR3 is CASSSRRGYEQYF. The CDR3 DNA sequence: TGTGCCAGCAGCTCCCGAAGAGGGTACGAGCAGTACTTC. Combining the CDR3 with reference TRBV7-6 and TRBJ2-7 gives the whole variable domain GAGVSQSPRYKVTKRGQDVALRCDPISGHVSLYWYRQALGQGPEFLTYFNYEAQQDKSGLPNDRFSAERPEGSISTLTIQRTEQRDSAMYRCASSSRRGYEQYFGPGTRLTVT.

The chain couples TRBV10-1 to TRBJ1-5, with D perhaps TRBD1 (6 bases). This CDR3 has 15 amino acids. CDR1 WNHNN and CDR2 SYGVQD come from the germline V gene (reference sequence). Trimming took 8 bases from V and 1 from J, leaving 15 bases between them. The CDR3 reads CASGSHRESNQPQHF. The CDR3 nucleotides read TGCGCCAGCGGCTCCCACAGGGAGAGCAATCAGCCCCAGCATTTT.

The chain uses TRBV18 and TRBJ1-5; unclear D gene. Germline lookup yields CDR1 KGHSH and CDR2 LQKENI. Trimming took off 3 bases at V and 4 bases at J, with 7 bases between the two ends. The CDR3 loop spans 13 amino acids. The CDR3 region is CASSPEGNQPQHF. The CDR3 DNA reads as TGTGCCAGCTCACCGGAAGGTAATCAGCCCCAGCATTTT.